This TCR beta chain came from a study of a mutant IDH1 vaccine in newly diagnosed glioma. Time point of the sample: week 5, during vaccination. Topical imiquimod accompanied each vaccine dose, which consisted of 300 ug of mutant IDH1 20-mer peptide. Clones were sequenced by immunoSEQ multiplex PCR, and TCRdb holds only the in-frame ones, with some missing. In the table there are about 42,000 clones, approximately 85% of which are singletons. Germline assignment: CDR1 LGHNA and CDR2 YSLEER. The germline V and J ends were trimmed by 0 bases and 7 bases, with 21 bases remaining between them. The CDR3 covers 17 residues. On this clone itself: The antigen is undetermined.

Source: PBMCs, taken from a glioma patient whose treatment included an IDH1 peptide vaccine. The receptor was derived from a man aged 35 to 55 with glioma. This chain uses TRBV4-3 with TRBJ1-2; D is uncertain. This CDR3 is CASSQDRPYKDFRGYTF. The CDR3 DNA follows: TGCGCCAGCAGCCAAGACCGTCCTTATAAAGATTTCCGTGGCTACACCTTC.